The 27 T cell receptor beta chains presented below share a single source sample, sequenced in a study of blood T cell repertoires in COVID-19 (dated by TCRdb to 2018 to 2021). The method was the immunoSEQ multiplex PCR assay. Sourced from immuneACCESS, this table was stored by TCRdb with only in-frame sequences that have V and J called. A share of the clones is absent; for the studies checked, an unresolved V gene accounts for under half, and the remainder has no known explanation. The sample profile shows tens of thousands of clones; around 84% of them were found once. Jointly, the top ten make up more than 12% of the sample. Sample: peripheral blood. The source is a man aged 45-65 years with active or convalescent COVID-19.

The chain employs TRBV15 and TRBJ1-4; a weak D match, TRBD1 (5 bases). The V and J ends lost 0 bases and 8 bases respectively, with 13 bases between them. Germline V gives CDR1 LNHNV, CDR2 YYDKDF (reference sequence). CDR3 length: 15 residues. CDR3: CATSRDRGGGEKLFF. The CDR3 bases are TGTGCCACCAGCAGAGATCGGGGTGGGGGGGAAAAACTGTTTTTT.

The V and J genes are TRBV27 and TRBJ2-1; 9 positions agree with TRBD1. The V gene's germline CDR1 is MNHEY and CDR2 SMNVEV (reference sequence). The V gene end was trimmed by 3 bases and the J gene end by 7 bases; junction bases not matched to a gene: 4. The CDR3 covers 14 residues. CDR3: CASSFRQGENEQFF. In nucleotides, the CDR3 is TGTGCCAGCAGTTTTCGACAGGGGGAGAATGAGCAGTTCTTC.

The V and J genes are TRBV6-5 and TRBJ2-1, with 9 bases that match TRBD1. CDR1 is MNHEY and CDR2 is SVGAGI in the germline V gene. V was clipped by 6 bases and J by 5 bases; unmatched bases: 8. The CDR3 runs to 15 residues. The CDR3 sequence: CASRGLTGGDNEQFF. CDR3 nucleotides: TGTGCCAGCAGGGGATTGACAGGGGGAGACAATGAGCAGTTCTTC.

This clone has just a few counts. The chain combines TRBV19 with TRBJ1-5, with no clear D. The CDR3 totals 14 residues. V was trimmed by 6 bases and J by 3 bases, leaving 12 bases between them. Germline loops: CDR1 LNHDA, CDR2 SQIVND (reference sequence). The DNA of the CDR3 is TGTGCCAGTAGCTCCCGAGACAACAATCAGCCCCAGCATTTT. This sequence encodes CASSSRDNNQPQHF.

This rearrangement joins TRBV27 to TRBJ1-1, with a tentative D call TRBD1 (6 bases). The ends were cut back, 6 bases at V and 6 bases at J, with 17 bases in the middle. This CDR3 has 14 amino acids. Germline V gene sequence: CDR1 MNHEY, CDR2 SMNVEV (reference sequence). The CDR3 region has the DNA TGTGCCAGCAGCCCGATGGGGGCCAAGGCTGAAGCTTTCTTT. Amino acids: CASSPMGAKAEAFF.

The chain employs TRBV19 and TRBJ1-1; D is possibly TRBD1 (5 bases). V dropped 8 bases and J dropped 0 bases, with 13 bases sitting between them. Germline loops: CDR1 LNHDA, CDR2 SQIVND (reference sequence). The CDR3 has 14 residues. The CDR3, as DNA: TGTGCCAGTTTCCACTGGGGCTTGAACACTGAAGCTTTCTTT. As protein: CASFHWGLNTEAFF.

This chain joins TRBV27 and TRBJ1-6; 7 positions match TRBD1. This CDR3 has 14 residues. Germline CDR1 reads MNHEY; CDR2 reads SMNVEV (reference sequence). J gave up 14 bases and V 6 bases, and 13 bases lay outside the gene matches. The CDR3 region is CASSKRDRFFTLHF. CDR3 sequence (DNA): TGTGCCAGCAGCAAACGGGACAGATTCTTCACCCTCCACTTT.

This chain connects TRBV4-2 to TRBJ2-1; maybe TRBD1 (5 bases). V lost 3 bases, J lost 1 base, and 13 bases lay in between. The CDR3 runs to 16 residues. CDR1 LGHNA and CDR2 YNFKEQ come from the germline V gene. The CDR3 nucleotides read TGTGCCAGCAGCCAGGAGACAGCCAGGTCCTACAATGAGCAGTTCTTC. Its translation is CASSQETARSYNEQFF.

The rearrangement uses TRBV12-3 or TRBV12-4 and TRBJ2-5; possibly TRBD1 for D (5 bases). The length of the CDR3 is 13 residues. V lost 7 bases and J 2 bases, leaving 11 bases between the germline ends. The CDR3 DNA reads TGTGCCAGCACCCAGGGCCGACAAGAGACCCAGTACTTC. Its protein product is CASTQGRQETQYF.

The rearrangement links TRBV2 to TRBJ2-5, with 9 bases that match TRBD2. After removal of 6 bases from V and 9 bases from J, the junction contained 17 bases not matched to a gene. The germline V gene has CDR1 SNHLY and CDR2 FYNNEI. The CDR3 extends over 16 amino acids. The CDR3 protein is CASSPLAGNSKRPQYF. CDR3 coding DNA: TGTGCCAGCAGCCCCCTAGCGGGGAACTCCAAGAGACCCCAGTACTTC.

This chain connects TRBV7-3 to TRBJ2-1, with a weak D call TRBD2 (6 bases). The CDR3 is made up of 14 amino acids. Trimming took 4 bases from V and 1 from J, leaving 8 bases between them. Germline assignment: CDR1 SGHTA and CDR2 FQGTGA. This chain's CDR3 is CASSSRGSYNEQFF. The CDR3 nucleotides read TGTGCCAGCAGCTCACGGGGGTCCTACAATGAGCAGTTCTTC.

The chain links TRBV13 to TRBJ1-4; D is possibly TRBD1 (5 bases). The CDR3 consists of 16 residues. Germline V gives CDR1 PRHDT, CDR2 FYEKMQ (reference sequence). Trimming took off 5 bases at V and 0 bases at J, with 13 bases between the two ends. CDR3 residues: CASSPGPWATNEKLFF. The CDR3 bases are TGTGCCAGCAGCCCAGGGCCGTGGGCAACTAATGAAAAACTGTTTTTT.

This chain joins TRBV7-2 and TRBJ2-3; TRBD2 matches at 13 bases. The CDR3 contains 16 residues. V was pared by 5 bases and J by 10 bases, with 12 bases of the junction left unmatched. Germline loops: CDR1 SGHTA, CDR2 FQGNSA. CDR3 sequence: CASSTTSGGAPGAQYF. CDR3 sequence (DNA): TGTGCCAGCAGCACCACTAGCGGGGGGGCGCCGGGGGCGCAGTATTTT.

The chain couples TRBV6-5 to TRBJ2-7; 11 bases are a match to TRBD1. The CDR3 extends over 15 amino acids. Unmatched junction bases numbered 2, after V lost 4 bases and J lost 0 bases. CDR1 is MNHEY and CDR2 is SVGAGI in the germline V gene. The CDR3 region is CASSSGTGGSYEQYF. In DNA, the CDR3 is TGTGCCAGCAGTTCCGGGACAGGGGGCTCCTACGAGCAGTACTTC.

A single count supports this clone. V is TRBV11-2 and J is TRBJ2-7; TRBD2 aligns across 9 bases. This CDR3 has 17 amino acids. In germline, CDR1 is SGHAT, CDR2 FQNNGV. Trimming at V came to 1 base and at J to 1 base, leaving 8 bases not matched to a gene. The CDR3: CASSLVRVSGGSYEQYF. Here the CDR3 DNA reads TGTGCCAGCAGCTTAGTCAGGGTTAGCGGGGGATCCTACGAGCAGTACTTC.

The chain recombines TRBV2 with TRBJ2-4, with TRBD1 as a possible D gene (6 bases). V gave up 8 bases and J gave up 3 bases, with 17 bases separating them. CDR3 size: 15 residues. Per the germline V gene, CDR1 is SNHLY and CDR2 is FYNNEI. Here the CDR3 reads CASGRGGESKNIQYF. The CDR3 DNA reads as TGTGCCAGCGGAAGAGGGGGAGAGAGCAAAAACATTCAGTACTTC.

This sequence joins TRBV7-2 and TRBJ1-5; 9 bases match TRBD1. Per germline, CDR1 SGHTA and CDR2 FQGNSA. The CDR3 runs 14 residues. V was clipped by 5 bases and J by 6 bases; unmatched bases: 5. The CDR3: CASSPRQGGQPQHF. DNA of the CDR3: TGTGCCAGCAGCCCTAGACAGGGGGGTCAGCCCCAGCATTTT.

The genes are TRBV5-6 and TRBJ1-2; D might be TRBD1 (5 bases). CDR3 length equals 19 residues. The V end lost 0 bases, the J end lost 0 bases, and 21 bases lay between the germline ends. Germline loops: CDR1 SGHDT, CDR2 YYEEEE. As DNA, the CDR3 is TGTGCCAGCAGCTTGGGACAGCTTAACTTCGCCTTAGCTAACTATGGCTACACCTTC. As protein: CASSLGQLNFALANYGYTF. The entire variable domain, with the rest obtained from reference TRBV5-6 and TRBJ1-2, is as follows: DAGVTQSPTHLIKTRGQQVTLRCSPKSGHDTVSWYQQALGQGPQFIFQYYEEEERQRGNFPDRFSGHQFPNYSSELNVNALLLGDSALYLCASSLGQLNFALANYGYTFGSGTRLTVV.

The genes are TRBV30 and TRBJ1-3; D is possibly TRBD1 (6 bases). The CDR3 spans 16 residues. Germline loops: CDR1 GTSNPN, CDR2 SVGIG (reference sequence). Between the trimmed V and J ends, which lost 3 bases and 2 bases, there was a span of 17 bases. The CDR3 here is CAWREPQGIAGNTIYF. The CDR3 DNA is TGTGCCTGGAGGGAACCTCAGGGGATTGCTGGAAACACCATATATTTT.

The chain joins TRBV7-8 to TRBJ1-3, with 8 bases that match TRBD1. J lost 3 bases, V lost 5 bases, and 6 bases had no gene match. CDR1 and CDR2 from the germline V gene are SGHVS and FQNEAQ. The CDR3 loop spans 15 amino acids. The CDR3 nucleotides read TGTGCCAGCAGCCTAAGGACAGGGAGTGGAAACACCATATATTTT. It encodes CASSLRTGSGNTIYF.

The rearrangement links TRBV9 to TRBJ1-2; TRBD1 matches 7 bases. V lost 4 bases to trimming and J lost 2 bases; unmatched junction nucleotides: 8. The CDR3 has 15 amino acids. Germline loops: CDR1 SGDLS, CDR2 YYNGEE. The CDR3 region has the DNA TGTGCCAGCAGCCCCTCCGGGACAGCGAACTATGGCTACACCTTC. Its translation: CASSPSGTANYGYTF.

The chain couples TRBV12-5 to TRBJ2-3; tentative D call: TRBD1 (6 bases). The V end lost 4 bases, the J end lost 7 bases, and 12 bases lay between the germline ends. The CDR3 covers 13 residues. The germline V gene has CDR1 LGHNT and CDR2 FRNRAP. The CDR3 DNA reads as TGTGCTAGTGGTTACTCGGACAGCAATACGCAGTATTTT. This codes for CASGYSDSNTQYF.

V gene TRBV4-1 combines with J gene TRBJ2-1, with 10 positions matching TRBD2. The CDR3 contains 20 residues. The V gene's germline CDR1 is MGHRA and CDR2 YSYEKL. The junction had 11 bases not matched to a gene; V was cut back by 0 bases and J by 0 bases. CDR3 amino acids: CASSQDHPAGGRSSYNEQFF. For the CDR3, the DNA is TGCGCCAGCAGCCAAGATCACCCAGCGGGGGGGCGGAGCTCCTACAATGAGCAGTTCTTC.

This clone occurred once. The rearrangement links TRBV7-2 to TRBJ2-7; possibly TRBD1 for D (6 bases). Trimming left V 2 bases short and J 3 bases short, with 14 bases between. The V gene's germline CDR1 is SGHTA and CDR2 FQGNSA. There are 15 residues in the CDR3. CDR3 coding DNA: TGTGCCAGCAGCTTAACAGGGCGGTATGACTACGAGCAGTACTTC. Amino acids: CASSLTGRYDYEQYF. The full variable domain, with the rest looked up from reference TRBV7-2 and TRBJ2-7, is GAGVSQSPSNKVTEKGKDVELRCDPISGHTALYWYRQSLGQGLEFLIYFQGNSAPDKSGLPSDRFSAERTGGSVSTLTIQRTQQEDSAVYLCASSLTGRYDYEQYFGPGTRLTVT.

The genes are TRBV6-2 or TRBV6-3 and TRBJ1-2; perhaps TRBD1 as D (5 bases). Germline CDR1 is MNHEY and CDR2 is SVGEGT. This CDR3 has 15 amino acids. V dropped 3 bases and J dropped 4 bases, with 15 bases sitting between them. In DNA form, the CDR3 reads TGTGCCAGCAGTTATTTGGGGGGAATGGGCTATGGCTACACCTTC. Its protein product is CASSYLGGMGYGYTF.

The gene calls are TRBV6-5 and TRBJ1-2; D unclear. V was shortened by 2 bases and J by 2 bases, with 6 bases between the two germline ends. CDR1 is MNHEY and CDR2 is SVGAGI in the germline V gene. The CDR3 contains 13 residues. The CDR3 DNA sequence: TGTGCCAGCAGTTACGGCGGAAACTATGGCTACACCTTC. Protein product: CASSYGGNYGYTF.

The V gene is TRBV19, the J gene TRBJ2-5; 8 bases align to TRBD2. V lost 9 bases, J lost 2 bases, and 8 bases stayed unmatched. Germline V lookup: CDR1 LNHDA, CDR2 SQIVND (reference sequence). This CDR3 spans 14 amino acids. The CDR3 region has the DNA TGTGCCAGAACCGGGACTAGGGAACAAGAGACCCAGTACTTC. This encodes CARTGTREQETQYF.